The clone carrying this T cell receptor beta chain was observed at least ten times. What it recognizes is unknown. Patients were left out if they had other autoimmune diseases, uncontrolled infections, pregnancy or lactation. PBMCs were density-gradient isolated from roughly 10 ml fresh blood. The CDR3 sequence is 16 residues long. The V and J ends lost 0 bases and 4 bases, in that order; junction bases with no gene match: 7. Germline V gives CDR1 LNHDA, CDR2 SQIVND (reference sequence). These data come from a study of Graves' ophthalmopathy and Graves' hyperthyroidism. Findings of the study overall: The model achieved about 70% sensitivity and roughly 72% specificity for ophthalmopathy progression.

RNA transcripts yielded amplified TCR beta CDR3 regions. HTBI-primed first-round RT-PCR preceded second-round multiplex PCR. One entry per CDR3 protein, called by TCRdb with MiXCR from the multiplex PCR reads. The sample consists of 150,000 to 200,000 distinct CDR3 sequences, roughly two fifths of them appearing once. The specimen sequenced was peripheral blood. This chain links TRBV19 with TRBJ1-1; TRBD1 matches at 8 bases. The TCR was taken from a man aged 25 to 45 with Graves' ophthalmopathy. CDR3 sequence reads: CASSIDRTGISTEAFF. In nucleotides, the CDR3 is TGTGCCAGTAGTATAGACCGGACAGGGATTAGCACTGAAGCTTTCTTT.